The rows below give T cell receptor beta chains drawn from one sample of a study of cytomegalovirus exposure and HLA in healthy donors. Generated by immunoSEQ multiplex PCR, the TCRdb table keeps only in-frame clones and is missing some. The data show roughly 100,000 clones, around 85% seen once. The sample taken for sequencing was PBMCs. The receptors derive from a man aged 30 to 39 in good health and CMV-seropositive. Both conserved end residues are part of each CDR3. Fields, in order: clone size, J gene, V gene, D gene, CDR3 DNA, CDR3 protein. A D gene is named only where the DNA matches it firmly. Size values are once, few and many counts, or a class for expanded clones, and some rows have none.

abundance: NA; j_gene: TRBJ1-5; v_gene: TRBV19; d_gene: TRBD1; CDR3nt: TGTGCCAGCTCCGGGACAGTAAGGCAGCCCCAGCATTTT; CDR3aa: CASSGTVRQPQHF
abundance: NA; j_gene: TRBJ2-2; v_gene: TRBV9; d_gene: NA; CDR3nt: TGTGCCAGCAGCGTACGGTCATTGGACACCGGGGAGCTGTTTTTT; CDR3aa: CASSVRSLDTGELFF
abundance: NA; j_gene: TRBJ1-4; v_gene: TRBV2; d_gene: NA; CDR3nt: TGTGCCAGCAGTACCGACAGGACGGGTGAAAAACTGTTTTTT; CDR3aa: CASSTDRTGEKLFF
abundance: NA; j_gene: TRBJ1-5; v_gene: TRBV7-8; d_gene: NA; CDR3nt: TGTGCCAGCAGCCCAGACAGGATCCATAGCAATCAGCCCCAGCATTTT; CDR3aa: CASSPDRIHSNQPQHF
abundance: NA; j_gene: TRBJ1-5; v_gene: TRBV10-3; d_gene: NA; CDR3nt: TGTGCCATCAGCCCACACGGGGTCAATCAGCCCCAGCATTTT; CDR3aa: CAISPHGVNQPQHF
abundance: NA; j_gene: TRBJ1-1; v_gene: TRBV18; d_gene: NA; CDR3nt: TGTGCCAGCTCACTAACAGGGTTGAACACTGAAGCTTTCTTT; CDR3aa: CASSLTGLNTEAFF
abundance: few; j_gene: TRBJ2-2; v_gene: TRBV5-8; d_gene: TRBD1; CDR3nt: TGTGCCAGCAGCCTGGCTGGGACAGGGGGTTCCGGGGAGCTGTTTTTT; CDR3aa: CASSLAGTGGSGELFF
abundance: once; j_gene: TRBJ2-3; v_gene: TRBV5-5; d_gene: NA; CDR3nt: TGTGCCAGCAGCCAAGAGTACGCCTCAGATACGCAGTATTTT; CDR3aa: CASSQEYASDTQYF
abundance: NA; j_gene: TRBJ2-3; v_gene: TRBV30; d_gene: TRBD2; CDR3nt: TGTGCCTGGGACGGGGGGGCGAGCACAGATACGCAGTATTTT; CDR3aa: CAWDGGASTDTQYF
abundance: NA; j_gene: TRBJ1-2; v_gene: TRBV18; d_gene: NA; CDR3nt: TGTGCCAGCTCCCCTACTAAGGACAGCTATGGCTACACCTTC; CDR3aa: CASSPTKDSYGYTF
abundance: few; j_gene: TRBJ1-1; v_gene: TRBV2; d_gene: NA; CDR3nt: TGTGCCAGCACCCAGGGTGGCAACACTGAAGCTTTCTTT; CDR3aa: CASTQGGNTEAFF
abundance: NA; j_gene: TRBJ2-1; v_gene: TRBV18; d_gene: TRBD1; CDR3nt: TGTGCCAGCTCACCTCAGTCCCGGACAGGGAACAATGAGCAGTTCTTC; CDR3aa: CASSPQSRTGNNEQFF
abundance: NA; j_gene: TRBJ1-1; v_gene: TRBV7-8; d_gene: TRBD1; CDR3nt: TGTGCCAGCAGCCAGACAGGGGGCTCGAACACTGAAGCTTTCTTT; CDR3aa: CASSQTGGSNTEAFF
abundance: NA; j_gene: TRBJ2-3; v_gene: TRBV7-9; d_gene: NA; CDR3nt: TGTGCCAGCAGCCCCAGGGAAAATTACCCCACAGATACGCAGTATTTT; CDR3aa: CASSPRENYPTDTQYF
abundance: many; j_gene: TRBJ1-4; v_gene: TRBV4-3; d_gene: TRBD1; CDR3nt: TGCGCCAGCAGCCAAGATGGAGGGACAGTTAATGAAAAACTGTTTTTT; CDR3aa: CASSQDGGTVNEKLFF
abundance: NA; j_gene: TRBJ2-7; v_gene: TRBV5-1; d_gene: NA; CDR3nt: TGCGCCAGCAGCGAGGACAGCCGATCCTACGAGCAGTACTTC; CDR3aa: CASSEDSRSYEQYF
abundance: NA; j_gene: TRBJ1-2; v_gene: TRBV5-6; d_gene: TRBD1; CDR3nt: TGTGCCAGCAGCCCGGGACAGGGGCCGTATGGCTACACCTTC; CDR3aa: CASSPGQGPYGYTF
abundance: NA; j_gene: TRBJ1-1; v_gene: TRBV6-1; d_gene: NA; CDR3nt: TGTGCCAGCAGGACAGTTCTTGAAGCTTTCTTT; CDR3aa: CASRTVLEAFF
abundance: NA; j_gene: TRBJ1-2; v_gene: TRBV7-8; d_gene: NA; CDR3nt: TGTGCCAGCAGCTTAGTGGAGAACTATGGCTACACCTTC; CDR3aa: CASSLVENYGYTF
abundance: once; j_gene: TRBJ2-7; v_gene: TRBV6-1; d_gene: TRBD1; CDR3nt: TGTGCCAGCAGTCCGGGACAGGGGGTCTCCTACGAGCAGTACTTC; CDR3aa: CASSPGQGVSYEQYF
abundance: NA; j_gene: TRBJ2-1; v_gene: TRBV6-5; d_gene: TRBD1; CDR3nt: TGTGCCAGCAGTCCCGACAGGGTAGGTGAGCAGTTCTTC; CDR3aa: CASSPDRVGEQFF
abundance: NA; j_gene: TRBJ2-7; v_gene: TRBV6-5; d_gene: TRBD1; CDR3nt: TGTGCCAGCAGTTACCTGGGACAGGGGTTCGACGAGCAGTACTTC; CDR3aa: CASSYLGQGFDEQYF
abundance: NA; j_gene: TRBJ2-3; v_gene: TRBV6-5; d_gene: TRBD2; CDR3nt: TGTGCCAGCAGTTACTTTAGCGGGGGGGCAGCAGATACGCAGTATTTT; CDR3aa: CASSYFSGGAADTQYF
abundance: NA; j_gene: TRBJ2-7; v_gene: TRBV5-4; d_gene: NA; CDR3nt: TGTGCCAGCAGCTTGGGGGGCCAGAACCACGAGCAGTACTTC; CDR3aa: CASSLGGQNHEQYF
abundance: NA; j_gene: TRBJ1-3; v_gene: TRBV6-1; d_gene: NA; CDR3nt: TGTGCCAGCAGTGCCAGGGGCGTCTCTGGAAACACCATATATTTT; CDR3aa: CASSARGVSGNTIYF
abundance: NA; j_gene: TRBJ1-1; v_gene: TRBV4-1; d_gene: TRBD1; CDR3nt: TGCGCCAGCAGCCAAGAGAGGCGGAAGACAGGGCGGAGCACTGAAGCTTTCTTT; CDR3aa: CASSQERRKTGRSTEAFF
abundance: once; j_gene: TRBJ1-5; v_gene: TRBV10-3; d_gene: NA; CDR3nt: TGTGCCATCAGCGACCAACCGGGACACGCTGATCAGCCCCAGCATTTT; CDR3aa: CAISDQPGHADQPQHF